This TCR beta chain emerged from a study of blood T cell repertoires in COVID-19. In the study overall: Specimens from acute and convalescent COVID-19 originated in the United States, Italy and Spain.

This table comes from immunoSEQ multiplex PCR, and its TCRdb copy is limited to in-frame clones, with some not included. The data contain 80,000 to 100,000 clones, over 70% of them singletons. The sample holds a few counts of this clone. The germline V gene has CDR1 MGHDK and CDR2 SYGVNS. The CDR3 totals 14 residues. V was shortened by 2 bases and J by 4 bases, with 8 bases between the two germline ends. This sequence was found in a man in his sixties or seventies with acute or convalescent COVID-19. Sequencing input: peripheral blood. This chain joins TRBV25-1 and TRBJ2-2; D remains ambiguous. CDR3 sequence reads: CASSEGQATGELFF. The CDR3 nucleotides are TGTGCCAGCAGTGAAGGGCAGGCCACCGGGGAGCTGTTTTTT.